This is a list of T cell receptor beta chains from one sample in a study of OX40 agonist ivuxolimab in advanced cancers. The protocol was immunoSEQ multiplex PCR, while the TCRdb copy is restricted to in-frame clones and leaves out a portion. The sample includes about 32,000 clones, approximately 80% of them seen just once. Sequenced here: CD4+ or CD8+ T cells sorted from blood, sampled in a trial of the OX40 agonist ivuxolimab. All receptors derive from an adult with an advanced solid tumor such as melanoma, head and neck, liver or kidney cancer. Each CDR3 is given with its conserved first and last residue. Each record gives: V gene, J gene, clone size, D gene, CDR3 DNA, CDR3 protein. D genes are given only for firm matches. Part of the rows lack a size; the others show once, few, many or a class for expanded clones.

TRBV5-1,TRBJ2-3,.,.,TGCGCCAGCGTGCCTGGGACCTTCACAGATACGCAGTATTTT,CASVPGTFTDTQYF
TRBV28,TRBJ2-2,.,.,TGTGCCAGCAAACCCCAGGGTTCACGCGGGGAGCTGTTTTTT,CASKPQGSRGELFF
TRBV19,TRBJ2-3,.,TRBD1,TGTGCCAGTAGTGGGGGACAGGGGGCAGATACGCAGTATTTT,CASSGGQGADTQYF
TRBV6-1,TRBJ1-1,.,.,TGTGCCAGCAGCCCGACAGGATCAAACACTGAAGCTTTCTTT,CASSPTGSNTEAFF
TRBV5-1,TRBJ1-1,.,.,TGCGCCAGCAGCTACTATGACACTGAAGCTTTCTTT,CASSYYDTEAFF
TRBV5-1,TRBJ2-5,.,TRBD2,TGCGCCAGCAGCGTACTAGCGGACCAAGAGACCCAGTACTTC,CASSVLADQETQYF
TRBV28,TRBJ1-5,.,TRBD1,TGTGCCAGCAGTTTAGGGACAGGGGAGCAGCCCCAGCATTTT,CASSLGTGEQPQHF
TRBV6-1,TRBJ1-3,.,TRBD1,TGTGCCAGCAGTGTGGGACAGCTCTCTGGAAACACCATATATTTT,CASSVGQLSGNTIYF
TRBV9,TRBJ2-1,once,.,TGTGCCAGCAGCGTCTCAGGACACCTATACAATGAGCAGTTCTTC,CASSVSGHLYNEQFF
TRBV5-1,TRBJ1-2,.,.,TGCGCCAGCAGCTTGGGACAGAGCTATGGCTACACCTTC,CASSLGQSYGYTF
TRBV6-5,TRBJ2-3,.,TRBD2,TGTGCCAGCAGTTACCCGGGCGGGGGAGATACGCAGTATTTT,CASSYPGGGDTQYF
TRBV15,TRBJ2-6,few,.,TGTGCCACCAGCAGAGATGAAAGCTCTGGGGCCAACGTCCTGACTTTC,CATSRDESSGANVLTF
TRBV11-2,TRBJ1-1,.,.,TGTGCCAGCAGCCAGGAGAGGGGTTTACGAGCTTTCTTT,CASSQERGLRAFF
TRBV5-8,TRBJ1-4,.,TRBD1,TGTGCCAGCAGCTTGTACGGAGGGACAGGGAGAATTGAAAAACTGTTTTTT,CASSLYGGTGRIEKLFF